The 21 T cell receptor beta chains in this list originate from one sample, sequenced in a study of T cells after yellow fever vaccination. TCRdb ran MiXCR on the 5' RACE reads and lists one entry per CDR3 protein. This table holds 100,000 to 150,000 distinct CDR3 sequences, around 9.8% found once. This specimen consisted of CD8+ T cells sorted from PBMCs, obtained on the day of the yellow fever booster vaccination. The receptors originated from a man aged 18-30 years who received the YFV17D yellow fever vaccine.

This clonotype was observed a few times. This chain links TRBV27 with TRBJ2-7; 10 bases agree with TRBD1. Losses at the gene ends were 4 bases for V and 5 bases for J; bases not matched to a gene: 11. Germline V lookup: CDR1 MNHEY, CDR2 SMNVEV (reference sequence). The CDR3 runs 16 residues. CDR3 in amino acids: CASSSSGTGDGDEQYV. CDR3 nucleotides: TGTGCCAGCAGTTCGTCCGGGACAGGGGACGGAGACGAGCAGTACGTC.

The rearrangement uses TRBV23-1 and TRBJ2-5; 7 positions agree with TRBD1. TRBV23-1 is reported as an ORF; its role is uncertain. The CDR3 covers 14 residues. The V segment lost 4 bases and the J segment 2 bases; nucleotides outside the gene matches: 4. Here the CDR3 DNA reads TGCGCCAGCAGTCGTGAGGGGGCTCAAGAGACCCAGTACTTC. This gives the protein CASSREGAQETQYF.

This rearrangement joins TRBV27 to TRBJ1-5; D is unresolved. The germline CDR1 and CDR2 sequences are MNHEY and SMNVEV (reference sequence). CDR3 size: 14 residues. V gave up 6 bases and J gave up 7 bases, with 16 bases separating them. The DNA for the CDR3 is TGTGCCAGCAGATCTACGTTCGGGAGCCAGCCCCAGCATTTT. The encoded protein is CASRSTFGSQPQHF.

This clonotype has at least ten counts. The gene calls are TRBV7-3 and TRBJ2-1; the D is unclear. The CDR3 runs to 15 residues. Germline V gives CDR1 SGHTA, CDR2 FQGTGA. V was shortened by 4 bases and J by 0 bases, with 10 bases between the two germline ends. The CDR3 bases are TGTGCCAGCAGCTCCCGACGGAGCTCCTACAATGAGCAGTTCTTC. It translates to CASSSRRSSYNEQFF.

This chain joins TRBV15 and TRBJ1-6, with D possibly TRBD1 on 5 matching bases. V dropped 3 bases and J dropped 9 bases, with 24 bases sitting between them. The length of the CDR3 is 18 residues. Germline V CDR1 and CDR2: LNHNV, YYDKDF (reference sequence). The CDR3 nucleotides read TGTGCCACCAGCAGGCCACCCCACTGGTCAGGGAAAGGTTCACCCCTCCACTTT. It yields the protein CATSRPPHWSGKGSPLHF.

There are a few counts of this clonotype. V gene TRBV6-2 or TRBV6-3 combines with J gene TRBJ2-7; 8 bases agree with TRBD1. This CDR3 region has 14 residues. The germline gives CDR1 MNHEY, CDR2 SVGEGT. V was clipped by 7 bases and J by 4 bases; unmatched bases: 9. This CDR3 is CASNEPGQAYEQYF. The CDR3 DNA is TGTGCCAGCAATGAACCGGGACAGGCGTACGAGCAGTACTTC.

This clonotype was seen at least ten times. The chain uses TRBV4-1 and TRBJ2-7; the match to TRBD1 covers 9 bases. Germline values: CDR1 MGHRA, CDR2 YSYEKL. Losses at the gene ends were 1 base for V and 1 base for J; bases not matched to a gene: 2. The CDR3 totals 15 residues. The CDR3 reads CASSQGDRESYEQYF. DNA of the CDR3: TGCGCCAGCAGCCAAGGGGACAGGGAATCCTACGAGCAGTACTTC.

In its sample, this clonotype was seen a few times. The CDR3 spells CASSYSGTTEAFF. The CDR3 DNA reads TGTGCCAGCAGTTACTCCGGGACCACTGAAGCTTTCTTT. The rearrangement links TRBV6-5 to TRBJ1-1, with D tentatively TRBD1 (5 bases). CDR1 is MNHEY, CDR2 SVGAGI, per germline. Trimming took 0 bases from V and 4 from J, leaving 6 bases between them. This CDR3 spans 13 amino acids.

This clonotype occurred a few times. V usage is TRBV29-1 and J usage is TRBJ2-1, with 9 bases that match TRBD1. Unmatched junction bases numbered 11, after V lost 3 bases and J lost 8 bases. Germline V gene sequence: CDR1 SQVTM, CDR2 ANQGSEA. The CDR3 is 15 amino acids. CDR3 in DNA: TGCAGCGTTGATATAGGGACAGGGAATCCCCATGAGCAGTTCTTC. Amino acid sequence: CSVDIGTGNPHEQFF.

In this sample, this clonotype turned up a few times. The genes are TRBV12-3 or TRBV12-4 and TRBJ2-3; no clear D. V was pared by 5 bases and J by 1 base, with 16 bases between. The CDR3 extends over 16 amino acids. CDR3 DNA: TGTGCCAGCAGTCCAACCTCTGAGCTAGGCACAGATACGCAGTATTTT. This sequence encodes CASSPTSELGTDTQYF.

The rearrangement links TRBV6-6 to TRBJ1-4; D not resolved. Germline CDR1 is MNHNY and CDR2 is SVGAGI (reference sequence). There are 15 residues in the CDR3. V gave up 2 bases and J gave up 5 bases, with 12 bases separating them. For the CDR3, the DNA is TGTGCCAGCAGTTACATTCCGGGTTTAAATGAAAAACTGTTTTTT. Amino acid sequence: CASSYIPGLNEKLFF.

The V gene is TRBV6-2 or TRBV6-3, the J gene TRBJ2-7, with D tentatively TRBD1 or TRBD2 (5 bases each). In germline, CDR1 is MNHEY, CDR2 SVGEGT. V was cut by 6 bases and J by 5 bases, with 23 bases left in between. This CDR3 comprises 16 residues. CDR3 DNA sequence: TGTGCCAGCAGCTTCCGAATCGGGACCCCTTCCGACGAGCAGTACTTC. Translation: CASSFRIGTPSDEQYF.

The chain recombines TRBV19 with TRBJ2-7; no clear D. Trimming pared 5 bases from V and 1 base from J, leaving 9 bases between. The CDR3 is 13 amino acids. Germline CDR1 reads LNHDA; CDR2 reads SQIVND (reference sequence). The CDR3 DNA follows: TGTGCCAGTAGTGCCTTGAATTCCTACGAGCAGTACTTC. Protein sequence: CASSALNSYEQYF.

This clonotype was detected many times. The V gene is TRBV5-1, the J gene TRBJ2-1, with 13 bases fitting TRBD2. Germline V gives CDR1 SGHRS, CDR2 YFSETQ. CDR3 size: 16 residues. With 0 bases clipped from V and 4 bases from J, the junction kept 1 base outside the gene matches. This CDR3 reads CASSLGLAGGYNEQFF. Written as DNA, the CDR3 is TGCGCCAGCAGCTTGGGACTAGCGGGGGGATACAATGAGCAGTTCTTC.

Many counts were recorded for this clonotype. This rearrangement joins TRBV7-9 to TRBJ1-2; TRBD1 aligns across 8 bases. V lost 5 bases and J lost 5; bases outside the gene matches: 4. Germline values: CDR1 SEHNR, CDR2 FQNEAQ (reference sequence). The CDR3 extends over 13 amino acids. The CDR3 loop is CASSARTGYGYTF. CDR3 coding DNA: TGTGCCAGCAGCGCACGGACAGGGTATGGCTACACCTTC. The variable domain in full, completed from reference TRBV7-9 and TRBJ1-2, reads DTGVSQNPRHKITKRGQNVTFRCDPISEHNRLYWYRQTLGQGPEFLTYFQNEAQLEKSRLLSDRFSAERPKGSFSTLEIQRTEQGDSAMYLCASSARTGYGYTFGSGTRLTVV.

This clonotype was found a few times. V gene TRBV27 combines with J gene TRBJ2-7, with D possibly being TRBD1 or TRBD2 (6 bases each). V was clipped by 4 bases and J by 6 bases, with 13 bases between them. Germline V CDR1 and CDR2: MNHEY, SMNVEV (reference sequence). The CDR3 has 13 amino acids. CDR3 loop: CASSSSQGGEQYF. The CDR3 bases are TGTGCCAGCAGTTCCTCACAGGGAGGCGAGCAGTACTTC.

A few counts support this clonotype. J is TRBJ2-7 and V is TRBV2; tentative D call: TRBD1 (5 bases). CDR3 length: 15 amino acids. V shed 2 bases and J shed 2 bases, with 13 bases lying between them. Germline V gene data show CDR1 as SNHLY and CDR2 as FYNNEI. CDR3 sequence: CASSEIRDSTYEQYF. For the CDR3, the DNA is TGTGCCAGCAGTGAAATCAGGGATAGCACCTACGAGCAGTACTTC.

There are many counts of this clonotype. One end of the junction varies from germline; a read error may be responsible. The J gene is TRBJ1-1, the V gene TRBV11-2, with TRBD1 matching over 9 bases. The CDR3 covers 13 residues. Per germline, CDR1 SGHAT and CDR2 FQNNGV. CDR3 coding DNA: TGCGCCAGCAGCTTGGGACAGGGTACAGAAGCTTTCTTT. It codes for CASSLGQGTEAFF.

This clonotype was seen many times. The V call is TRBV29-1, the J call TRBJ2-5; TRBD2 is a possible D gene (6 bases). The germline V gene has CDR1 SQVTM and CDR2 ANQGSEA. CDR3 length: 14 amino acids. V was shortened by 3 bases and J by 2 bases, with 13 bases between the two germline ends. This chain's CDR3 is CSVEEGPGQETQYF. The CDR3 nucleotides are TGCAGCGTTGAGGAGGGACCGGGGCAAGAGACCCAGTACTTC.

J is TRBJ2-1 and V is TRBV12-3 or TRBV12-4; D is unclear. The CDR3 loop spans 14 amino acids. Deletions cut 3 bases from V and 5 bases from J, with 11 bases between. The DNA for the CDR3 is TGTGCCAGCAGTTTGGGGTGGTACGACAATGAGCAGTTCTTC. This codes for CASSLGWYDNEQFF.

This clonotype appeared a few times. The chain couples TRBV5-1 to TRBJ1-1, with 8 bases fitting TRBD1. The ends lost 0 bases at V and 11 bases at J; junction bases unmatched: 6. The CDR3 sequence is 13 residues long. Germline values: CDR1 SGHRS, CDR2 YFSETQ. CDR3 sequence (DNA): TGCGCCAGCAGCTTGGGACAGGGGAAGATGGCTTTCTTT. Translated, it gives CASSLGQGKMAFF.